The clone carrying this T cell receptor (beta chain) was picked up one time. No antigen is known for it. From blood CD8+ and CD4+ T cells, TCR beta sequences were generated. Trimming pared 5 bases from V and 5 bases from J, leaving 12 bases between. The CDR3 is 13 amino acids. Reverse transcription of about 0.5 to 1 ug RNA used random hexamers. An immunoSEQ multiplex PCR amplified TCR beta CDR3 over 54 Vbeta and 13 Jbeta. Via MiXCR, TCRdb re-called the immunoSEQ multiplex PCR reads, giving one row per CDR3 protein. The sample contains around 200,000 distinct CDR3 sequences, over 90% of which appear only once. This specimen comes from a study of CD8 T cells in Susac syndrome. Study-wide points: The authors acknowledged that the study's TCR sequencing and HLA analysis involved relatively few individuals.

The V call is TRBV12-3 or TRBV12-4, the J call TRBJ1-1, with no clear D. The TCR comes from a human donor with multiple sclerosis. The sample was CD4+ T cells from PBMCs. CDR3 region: CASSPTVRTEAFF. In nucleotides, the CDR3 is TGTGCCAGCAGTCCGACGGTGAGAACTGAAGCTTTCTTT.